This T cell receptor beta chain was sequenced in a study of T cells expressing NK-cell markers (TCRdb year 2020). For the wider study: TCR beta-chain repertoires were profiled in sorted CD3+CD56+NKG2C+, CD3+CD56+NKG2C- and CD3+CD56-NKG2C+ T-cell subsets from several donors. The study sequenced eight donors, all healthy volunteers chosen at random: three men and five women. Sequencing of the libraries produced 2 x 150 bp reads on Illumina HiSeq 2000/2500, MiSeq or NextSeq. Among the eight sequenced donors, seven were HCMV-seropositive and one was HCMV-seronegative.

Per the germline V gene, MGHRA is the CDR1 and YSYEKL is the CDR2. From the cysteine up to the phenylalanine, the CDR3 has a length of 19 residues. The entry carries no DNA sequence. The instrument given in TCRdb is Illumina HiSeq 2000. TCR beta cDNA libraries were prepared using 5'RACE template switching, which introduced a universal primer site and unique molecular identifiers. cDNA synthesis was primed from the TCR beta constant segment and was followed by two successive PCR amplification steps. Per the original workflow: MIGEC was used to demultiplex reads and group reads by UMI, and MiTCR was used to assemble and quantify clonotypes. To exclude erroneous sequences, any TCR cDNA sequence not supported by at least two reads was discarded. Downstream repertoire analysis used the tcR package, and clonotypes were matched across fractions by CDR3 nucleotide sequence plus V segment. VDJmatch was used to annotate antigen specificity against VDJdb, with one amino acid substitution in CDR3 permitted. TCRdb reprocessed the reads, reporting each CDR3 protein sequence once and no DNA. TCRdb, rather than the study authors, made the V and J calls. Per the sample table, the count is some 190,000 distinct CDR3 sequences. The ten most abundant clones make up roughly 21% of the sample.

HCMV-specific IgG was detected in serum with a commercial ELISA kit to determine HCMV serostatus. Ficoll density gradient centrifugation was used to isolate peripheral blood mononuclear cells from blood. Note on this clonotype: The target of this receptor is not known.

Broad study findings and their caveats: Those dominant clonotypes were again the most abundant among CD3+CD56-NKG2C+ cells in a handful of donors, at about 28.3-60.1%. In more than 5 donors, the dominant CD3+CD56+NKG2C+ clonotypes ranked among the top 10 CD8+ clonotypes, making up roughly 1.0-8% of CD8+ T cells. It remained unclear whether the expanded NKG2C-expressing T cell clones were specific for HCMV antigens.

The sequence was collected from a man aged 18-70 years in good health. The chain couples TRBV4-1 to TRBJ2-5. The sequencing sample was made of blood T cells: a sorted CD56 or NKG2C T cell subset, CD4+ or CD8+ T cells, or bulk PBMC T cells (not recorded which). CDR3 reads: CASSQDTGSRYEDQETQYF.